Below, one T cell receptor (beta chain) is given with its context. The data stem from a study of blood T cell repertoires in COVID-19. Study as a whole: Acute and convalescent COVID-19 samples came from the United States, Italy and Spain.

Data came from immunoSEQ multiplex PCR; TCRdb stores just in-frame clones and leaves some out. The sample holds 50,000 to 85,000 clones, about four fifths seen once. The J segment lost 12 bases and the V segment lost 2 bases, leaving 12 bases of the junction unmatched. Germline values: CDR1 SGHDT, CDR2 YYEEEE. The CDR3 runs to 16 residues. The V and J genes are TRBV5-6 and TRBJ1-6, with 9 positions matching TRBD1. The source of this sequence is a human donor in a cohort sampled during active COVID-19. Material: peripheral blood. CDR3 protein: CASSFSTGGFRGPLHF. CDR3 bases: TGTGCCAGCAGCTTTTCGACAGGGGGGTTCAGGGGACCCCTCCACTTT.